This TCR beta chain was profiled in a study of blood T cell repertoires in COVID-19. The CDR3 has 13 residues. The V and J ends lost 4 bases and 15 bases respectively, with 20 bases between them. The germline V gene encodes CDR1 SGHKS and CDR2 YYEKEE (reference sequence). A few counts support this clone. Libraries were prepared by immunoSEQ multiplex PCR; TCRdb keeps only in-frame clonotypes and omits some of them. The sample carries roughly 76,000 clones, around 87% recorded once. The sample comprised peripheral blood. J is TRBJ2-1 and V is TRBV5-5; possible D gene TRBD2, 5 bases. The TCR originated in a woman aged 18-29 years with acute or convalescent COVID-19. In DNA form, the CDR3 reads TGTGCCAGCAGCCCGACCTTTTATGAGGGTCTGTTCTTC. Residues: CASSPTFYEGLFF.